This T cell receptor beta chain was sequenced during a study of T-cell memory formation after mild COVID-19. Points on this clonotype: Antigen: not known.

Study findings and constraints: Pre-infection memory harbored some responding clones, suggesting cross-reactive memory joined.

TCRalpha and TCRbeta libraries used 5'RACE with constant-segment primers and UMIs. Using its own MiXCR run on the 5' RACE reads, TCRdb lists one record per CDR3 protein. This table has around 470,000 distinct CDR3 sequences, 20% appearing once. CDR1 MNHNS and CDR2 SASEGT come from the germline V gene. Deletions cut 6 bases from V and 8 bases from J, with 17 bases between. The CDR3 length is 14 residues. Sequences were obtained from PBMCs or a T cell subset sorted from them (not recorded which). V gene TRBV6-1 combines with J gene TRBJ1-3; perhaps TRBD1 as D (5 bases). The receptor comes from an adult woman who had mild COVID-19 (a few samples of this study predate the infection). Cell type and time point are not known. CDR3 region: CASRDDSTTDTIYF. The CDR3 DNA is TGTGCCAGCAGGGATGACAGCACGACGGACACCATATATTTT.